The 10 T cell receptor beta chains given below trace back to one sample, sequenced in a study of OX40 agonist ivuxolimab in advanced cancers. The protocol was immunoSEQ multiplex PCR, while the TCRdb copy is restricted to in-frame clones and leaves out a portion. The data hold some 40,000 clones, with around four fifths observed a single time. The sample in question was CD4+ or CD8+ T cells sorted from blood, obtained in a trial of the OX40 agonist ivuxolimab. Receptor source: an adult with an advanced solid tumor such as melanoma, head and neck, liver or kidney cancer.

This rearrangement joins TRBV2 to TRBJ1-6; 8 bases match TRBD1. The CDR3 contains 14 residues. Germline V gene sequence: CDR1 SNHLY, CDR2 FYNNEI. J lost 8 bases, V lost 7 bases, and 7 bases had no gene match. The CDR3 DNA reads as TGTGCCAGCAACGACAGGGGTGGTGATTCACCCCTCCACTTT. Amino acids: CASNDRGGDSPLHF.

CDR3 DNA: TGTGCCAGCAGCTTTAGGTCGGATAATGAAAAACTGTTTTTT. The encoded protein is CASSFRSDNEKLFF. The V gene is TRBV7-8, the J gene TRBJ1-4, with D uncertain. The CDR3 covers 14 residues. Trimming removed 3 bases at V and 4 bases at J, with 9 bases between. Germline lookup yields CDR1 SGHVS and CDR2 FQNEAQ.

CDR3 loop: CASSLSGAEEKLFF. In nucleotides, the CDR3 is TGTGCCAGCAGCCTGTCAGGGGCTGAGGAAAAACTGTTTTTT. V and J are TRBV7-9 and TRBJ1-4; D might be TRBD1 (6 bases). The CDR3 has 14 residues. Germline CDR1 reads SEHNR; CDR2 reads FQNEAQ (reference sequence). The ends were cut back, 5 bases at V and 8 bases at J, with 15 bases in the middle.

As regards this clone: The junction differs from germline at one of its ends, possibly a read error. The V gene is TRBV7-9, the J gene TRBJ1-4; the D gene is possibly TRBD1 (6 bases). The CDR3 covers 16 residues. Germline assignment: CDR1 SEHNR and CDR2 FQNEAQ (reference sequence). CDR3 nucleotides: TGTGCCAGCAGTTTAGGGGGAGGGGCAACTAATGAAAAACTGTTTTTT. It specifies CASSLGGGATNEKLFF.

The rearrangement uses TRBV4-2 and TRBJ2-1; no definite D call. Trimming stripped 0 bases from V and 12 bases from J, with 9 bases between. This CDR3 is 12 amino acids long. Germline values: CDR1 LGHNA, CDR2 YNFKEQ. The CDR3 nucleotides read TGTGCCAGCAGCCAAGATGGCAGAGTGCAGTTCTTC. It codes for CASSQDGRVQFF.

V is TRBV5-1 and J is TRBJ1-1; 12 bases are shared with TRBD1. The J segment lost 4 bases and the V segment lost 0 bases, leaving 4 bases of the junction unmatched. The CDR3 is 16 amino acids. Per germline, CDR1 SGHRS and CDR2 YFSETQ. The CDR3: CASSLVGTGGGTEAFF. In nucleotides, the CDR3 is TGCGCCAGCAGCTTGGTTGGGACAGGGGGCGGCACTGAAGCTTTCTTT.

CDR3 sequence reads: CASKSWAVTNEKLFF. The DNA for the CDR3 is TGCGCCAGCAAAAGTTGGGCGGTAACTAATGAAAAACTGTTTTTT. The V call is TRBV10-2, the J call TRBJ1-4; D is unresolved. Between the trimmed V and J ends, which lost 7 bases and 1 base, there was a span of 13 bases. Germline lookup yields CDR1 WSHSY and CDR2 SAAADI. This CDR3 region has 15 residues.

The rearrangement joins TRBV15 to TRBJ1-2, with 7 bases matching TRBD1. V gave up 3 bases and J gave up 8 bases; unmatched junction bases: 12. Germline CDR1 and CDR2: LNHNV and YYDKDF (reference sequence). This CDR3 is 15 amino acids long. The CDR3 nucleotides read TGTGCCACCAGCAGCGGAGGACTCAGGACAGGCGGCTACACCTTC. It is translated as CATSSGGLRTGGYTF.

This chain's CDR3 is CASNLIGSTDTQYF. CDR3 bases: TGTGCCAGTAACTTGATAGGGAGCACAGATACGCAGTATTTT. J is TRBJ2-3 and V is TRBV19; D is uncertain. V shed 7 bases and J shed 0 bases, with 11 bases lying between them. CDR1 is LNHDA, CDR2 SQIVND, per germline (reference sequence). CDR3 size: 14 residues.

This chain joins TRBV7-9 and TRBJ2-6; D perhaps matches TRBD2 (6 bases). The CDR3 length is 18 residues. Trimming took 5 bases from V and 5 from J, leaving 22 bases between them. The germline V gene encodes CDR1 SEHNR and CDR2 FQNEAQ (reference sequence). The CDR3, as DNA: TGTGCCAGCAGCGCCCGCCAAGGTACGGGGAGGAGGGCCAACGTCCTGACTTTC. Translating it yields CASSARQGTGRRANVLTF.